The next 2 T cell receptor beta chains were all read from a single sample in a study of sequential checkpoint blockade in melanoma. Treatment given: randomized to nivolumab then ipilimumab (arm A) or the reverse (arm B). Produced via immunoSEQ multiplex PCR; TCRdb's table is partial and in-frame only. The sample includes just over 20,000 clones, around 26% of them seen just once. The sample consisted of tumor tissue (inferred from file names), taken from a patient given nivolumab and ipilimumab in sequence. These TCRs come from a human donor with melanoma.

CDR3 DNA: TGCGCCAGCAGCCAGGACGGACAGGGGGAGGCTACGCAGTATTTT. Translation gives CASSQDGQGEATQYF. This chain connects TRBV4-1 to TRBJ2-3; 10 bases are a match to TRBD1. The ends lost 3 bases at V and 8 bases at J; junction bases unmatched: 8. This CDR3 has 15 residues. Germline lookup yields CDR1 MGHRA and CDR2 YSYEKL.

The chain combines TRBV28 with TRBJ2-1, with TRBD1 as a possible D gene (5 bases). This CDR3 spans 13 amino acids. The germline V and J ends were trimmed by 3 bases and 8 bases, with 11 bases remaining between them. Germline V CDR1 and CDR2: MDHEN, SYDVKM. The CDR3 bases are TGTGCCAGCAGTTTCTTAGGGGTCGATGAGCAGTTCTTC. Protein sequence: CASSFLGVDEQFF.